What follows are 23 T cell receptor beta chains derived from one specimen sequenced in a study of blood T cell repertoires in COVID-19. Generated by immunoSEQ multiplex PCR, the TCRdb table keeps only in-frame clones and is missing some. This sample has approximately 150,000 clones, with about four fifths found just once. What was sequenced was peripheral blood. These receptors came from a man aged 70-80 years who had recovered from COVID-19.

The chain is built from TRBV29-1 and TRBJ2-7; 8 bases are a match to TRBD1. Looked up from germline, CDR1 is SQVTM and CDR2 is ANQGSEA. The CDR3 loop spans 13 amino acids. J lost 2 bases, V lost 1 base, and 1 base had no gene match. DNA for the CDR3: TGCAGCGTTGAAGCAGGGGGCACCTACGAGCAGTACTTC. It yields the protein CSVEAGGTYEQYF.

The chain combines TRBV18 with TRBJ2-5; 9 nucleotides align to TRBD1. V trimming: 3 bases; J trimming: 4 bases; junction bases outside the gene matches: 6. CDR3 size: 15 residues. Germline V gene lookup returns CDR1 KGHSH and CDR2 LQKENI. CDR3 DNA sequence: TGTGCCAGCTCACCTCGGGGACAGGGATCAGAGACCCAGTACTTC. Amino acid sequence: CASSPRGQGSETQYF.

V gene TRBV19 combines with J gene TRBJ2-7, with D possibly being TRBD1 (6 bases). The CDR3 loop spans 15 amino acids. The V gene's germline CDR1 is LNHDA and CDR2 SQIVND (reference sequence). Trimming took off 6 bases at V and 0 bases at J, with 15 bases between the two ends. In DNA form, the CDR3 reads TGTGCCAGTAGCCGGACAGCATCCTTCTCCTACGAGCAGTACTTC. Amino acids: CASSRTASFSYEQYF.

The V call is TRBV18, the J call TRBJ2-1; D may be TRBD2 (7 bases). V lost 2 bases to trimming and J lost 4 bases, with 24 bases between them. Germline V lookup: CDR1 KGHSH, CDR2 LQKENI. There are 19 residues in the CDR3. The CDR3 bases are TGTGCCAGCTCACCAGTGGGGGGCTTCGCGGGGGCCCTTTACAATGAGCAGTTCTTC. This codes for CASSPVGGFAGALYNEQFF. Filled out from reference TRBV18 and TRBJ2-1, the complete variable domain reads NAGVMQNPRHLVRRRGQEARLRCSPMKGHSHVYWYRQLPEEGLKFMVYLQKENIIDESGMPKERFSAEFPKEGPSILRIQQVVRGDSAAYFCASSPVGGFAGALYNEQFFGPGTRLTVL.

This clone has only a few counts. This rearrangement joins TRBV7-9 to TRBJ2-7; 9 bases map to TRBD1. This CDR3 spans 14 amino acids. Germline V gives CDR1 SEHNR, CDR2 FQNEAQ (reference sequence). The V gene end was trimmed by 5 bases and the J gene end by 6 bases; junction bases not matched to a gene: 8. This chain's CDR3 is CASSPWDRVAEQYF. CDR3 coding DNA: TGTGCCAGCAGCCCCTGGGACAGGGTTGCCGAGCAGTACTTC.

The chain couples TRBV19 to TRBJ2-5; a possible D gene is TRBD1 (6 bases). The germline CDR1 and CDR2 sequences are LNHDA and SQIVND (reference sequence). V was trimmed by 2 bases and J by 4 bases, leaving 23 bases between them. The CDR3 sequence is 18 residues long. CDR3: CASSITVGRGYSPETQYF. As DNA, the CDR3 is TGTGCCAGTAGTATAACCGTGGGCAGGGGTTATTCCCCAGAGACCCAGTACTTC.

For the CDR3, the DNA is TGTGCCAGCAGCGCCACCGGGCCCGGGGACGAGCAGTACTTC. Translating gives CASSATGPGDEQYF. The chain joins TRBV6-5 to TRBJ2-7; a possible D gene is TRBD2 (5 bases). This CDR3 comprises 14 residues. The V and J ends lost 6 bases and 5 bases respectively, with 17 bases between them. Germline-derived CDR1 and CDR2 are MNHEY and SVGAGI.

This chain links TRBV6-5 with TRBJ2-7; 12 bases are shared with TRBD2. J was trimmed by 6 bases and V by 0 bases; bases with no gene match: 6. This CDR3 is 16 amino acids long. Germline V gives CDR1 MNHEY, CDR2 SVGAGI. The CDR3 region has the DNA TGTGCCAGCAGTTACTCTCGACTAGCGGGAGTATCCGAGCAGTACTTC. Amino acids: CASSYSRLAGVSEQYF.

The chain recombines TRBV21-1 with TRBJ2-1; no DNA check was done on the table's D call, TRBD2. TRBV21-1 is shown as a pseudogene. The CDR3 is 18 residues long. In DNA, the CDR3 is TGTGCCAGCCACAACAGGGAAGCGGGAAGGGGCTCCTACAATGAGCAGTTCTTC. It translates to CASHNREAGRGSYNEQFF.

The CDR3 loop reads CASSPLAGSSYEQYF. CDR3 sequence (DNA): TGTGCCAGCAGCCCCTTAGCGGGATCCTCCTACGAGCAGTACTTC. The V and J genes are TRBV7-2 and TRBJ2-7, with TRBD2 identical over 8 bases. The V gene end was trimmed by 5 bases and the J gene end by 0 bases; junction bases not matched to a gene: 6. CDR1 and CDR2 from the germline V gene are SGHTA and FQGNSA. The CDR3 extends over 15 amino acids.

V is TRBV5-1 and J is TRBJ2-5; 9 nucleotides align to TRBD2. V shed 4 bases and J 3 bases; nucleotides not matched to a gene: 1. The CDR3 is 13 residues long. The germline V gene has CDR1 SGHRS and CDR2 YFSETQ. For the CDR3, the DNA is TGCGCCAGCAGCGTAGCGGGAGAAGAGACCCAGTACTTC. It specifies CASSVAGEETQYF.

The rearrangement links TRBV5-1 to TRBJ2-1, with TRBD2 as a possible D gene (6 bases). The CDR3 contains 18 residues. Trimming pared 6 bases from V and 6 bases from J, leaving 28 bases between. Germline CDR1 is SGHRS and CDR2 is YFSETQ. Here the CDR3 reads CASKLSLLGGFRGNEQFF. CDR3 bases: TGCGCCAGCAAACTTTCTTTACTAGGAGGGTTCCGGGGCAATGAGCAGTTCTTC.

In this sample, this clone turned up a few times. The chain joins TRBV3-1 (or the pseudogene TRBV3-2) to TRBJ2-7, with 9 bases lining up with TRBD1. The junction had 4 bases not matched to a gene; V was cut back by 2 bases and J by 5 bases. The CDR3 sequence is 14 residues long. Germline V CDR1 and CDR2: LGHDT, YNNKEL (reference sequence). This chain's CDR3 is CASSQTGGWHEQYF. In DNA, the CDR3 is TGTGCCAGCAGCCAAACAGGGGGCTGGCACGAGCAGTACTTC.

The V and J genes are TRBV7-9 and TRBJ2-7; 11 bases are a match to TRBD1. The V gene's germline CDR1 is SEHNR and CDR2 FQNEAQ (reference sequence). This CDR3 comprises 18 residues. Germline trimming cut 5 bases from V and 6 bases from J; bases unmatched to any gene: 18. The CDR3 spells CASSLSGGPRTGGFEQYF. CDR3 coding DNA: TGTGCCAGCAGCCTTTCTGGGGGGCCTAGGACAGGGGGCTTCGAGCAGTACTTC.

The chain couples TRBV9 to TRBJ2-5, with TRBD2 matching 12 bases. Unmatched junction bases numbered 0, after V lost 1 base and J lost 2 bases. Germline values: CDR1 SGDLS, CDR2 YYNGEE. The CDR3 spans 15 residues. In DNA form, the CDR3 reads TGTGCCAGCAGCGTAACTAGCGGGGGGCAAGAGACCCAGTACTTC. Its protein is CASSVTSGGQETQYF.

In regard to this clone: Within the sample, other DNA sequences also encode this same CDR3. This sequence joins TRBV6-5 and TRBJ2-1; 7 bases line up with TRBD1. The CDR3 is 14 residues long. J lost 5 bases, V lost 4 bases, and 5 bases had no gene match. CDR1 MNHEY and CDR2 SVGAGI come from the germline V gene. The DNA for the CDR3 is TGTGCCAGCAGTTCTTACGACAGGGACAATGAGCAGTTCTTC. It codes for CASSSYDRDNEQFF.

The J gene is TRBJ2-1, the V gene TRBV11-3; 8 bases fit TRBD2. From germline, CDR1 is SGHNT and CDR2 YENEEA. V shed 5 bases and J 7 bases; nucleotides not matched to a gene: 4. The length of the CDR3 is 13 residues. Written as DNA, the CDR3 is TGTGCCAGCAGCCCGGGACTAGTGAATGAGCAGTTCTTC. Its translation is CASSPGLVNEQFF.

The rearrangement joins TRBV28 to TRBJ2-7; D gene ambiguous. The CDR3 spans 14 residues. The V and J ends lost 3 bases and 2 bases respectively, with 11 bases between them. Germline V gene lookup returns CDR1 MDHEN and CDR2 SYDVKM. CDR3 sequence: CASSLGLTTYEQYF. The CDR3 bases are TGTGCCAGCAGTTTGGGCCTAACAACCTACGAGCAGTACTTC.

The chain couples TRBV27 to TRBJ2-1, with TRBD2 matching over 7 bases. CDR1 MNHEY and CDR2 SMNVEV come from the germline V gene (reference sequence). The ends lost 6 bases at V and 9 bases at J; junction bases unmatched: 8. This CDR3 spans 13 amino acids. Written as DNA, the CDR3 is TGTGCCAGCAGGTACCGGGAGGCCCGTGAGCAGTTCTTC. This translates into CASRYREAREQFF.

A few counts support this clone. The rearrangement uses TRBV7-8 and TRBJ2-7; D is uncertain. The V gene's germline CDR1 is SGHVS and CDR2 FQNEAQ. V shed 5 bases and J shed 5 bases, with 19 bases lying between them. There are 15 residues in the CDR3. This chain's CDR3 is CASSLETYPLDEQYF. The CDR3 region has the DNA TGTGCCAGCAGCCTCGAAACCTACCCTCTGGACGAGCAGTACTTC.

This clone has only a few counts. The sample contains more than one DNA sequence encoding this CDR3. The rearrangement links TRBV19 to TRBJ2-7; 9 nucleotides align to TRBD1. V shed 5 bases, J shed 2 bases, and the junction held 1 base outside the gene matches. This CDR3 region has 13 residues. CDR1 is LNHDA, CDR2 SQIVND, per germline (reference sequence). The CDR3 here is CASSGDRAYEQYF. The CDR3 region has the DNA TGTGCCAGTAGTGGGGACAGGGCCTACGAGCAGTACTTC.

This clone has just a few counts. CDR3 sequence reads: CAWSVQGLYNEQFF. CDR3 coding DNA: TGTGCCTGGAGTGTACAGGGATTGTACAATGAGCAGTTCTTC. V is TRBV30 and J is TRBJ2-1, with D maybe TRBD1 (6 bases). This CDR3 is 14 amino acids long. The V gene's germline CDR1 is GTSNPN and CDR2 SVGIG (reference sequence). Trimming left V 0 bases short and J 4 bases short, with 10 bases between.

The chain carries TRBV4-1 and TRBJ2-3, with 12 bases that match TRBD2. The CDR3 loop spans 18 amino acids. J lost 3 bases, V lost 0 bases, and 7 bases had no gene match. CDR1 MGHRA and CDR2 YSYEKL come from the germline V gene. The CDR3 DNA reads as TGCGCCAGCAGCCAAGAAAGGGAGCTAGCGGGAGGGACAGATACGCAGTATTTT. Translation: CASSQERELAGGTDTQYF.